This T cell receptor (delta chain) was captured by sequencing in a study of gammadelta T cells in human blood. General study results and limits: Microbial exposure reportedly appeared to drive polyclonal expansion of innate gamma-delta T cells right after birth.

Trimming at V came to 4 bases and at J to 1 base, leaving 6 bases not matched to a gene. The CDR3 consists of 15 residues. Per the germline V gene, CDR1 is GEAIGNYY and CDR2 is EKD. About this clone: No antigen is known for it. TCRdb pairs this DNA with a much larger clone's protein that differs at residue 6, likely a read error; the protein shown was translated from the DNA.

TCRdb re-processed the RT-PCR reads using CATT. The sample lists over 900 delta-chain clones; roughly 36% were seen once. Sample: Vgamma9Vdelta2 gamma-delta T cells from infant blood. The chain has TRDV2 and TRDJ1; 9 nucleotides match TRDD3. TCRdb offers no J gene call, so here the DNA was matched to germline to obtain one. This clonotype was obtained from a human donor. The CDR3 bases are TGTGCCTGTGATTACTCGGGGATACGCACCGATAAACTCATCTTT. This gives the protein CACDYSGIRTDKLIF.